The 8 T cell receptor beta chains listed next were all sequenced from one sample in a study of CD8+CD57+ T cells in acquired aplastic anemia. Only patients with CD8+CD57+ cell expansion on flow cytometry were chosen for sequencing. Genomic DNA acted as the template from which TCR beta VDJ combination and CDR3 sequence profiling were carried out. MiXCR, applied by TCRdb to the reads, yields one record per CDR3 protein. The sample carries about 120,000 distinct CDR3 sequences, about 50% recorded once. The sample comprised sorted CD4+, CD8+, or CD8+CD57+ T cells (not recorded which) from PBMCs. These receptors originate from a human donor with aplastic anemia.

The genes are TRBV5-5 and TRBJ2-7; a possible D gene is TRBD1 (6 bases). V lost 7 bases and J lost 2, with 16 bases in between. Looked up from germline, CDR1 is SGHKS and CDR2 is YYEKEE (reference sequence). The CDR3 runs to 14 residues. In DNA, the CDR3 is TGTGCCAGCCGGCTACAGGGACGCCCCTACGAGCAGTACTTC. Residues: CASRLQGRPYEQYF.

This clonotype has a single count. The gene calls are TRBV5-1 and TRBJ2-1; no definite D call. The germline V gene has CDR1 SGHRS and CDR2 YFSETQ. The CDR3 has 12 residues. V gave up 2 bases and J gave up 5 bases, with 5 bases separating them. The CDR3 spells CASSFEDNEQFF. The CDR3 DNA reads TGCGCCAGCAGCTTCGAAGACAATGAGCAGTTCTTC.

V usage is TRBV2 and J usage is TRBJ2-1; D perhaps matches TRBD1 (5 bases). V lost 5 bases and J lost 0, with 11 bases in between. The germline gives CDR1 SNHLY, CDR2 FYNNEI. CDR3 length: 15 amino acids. The CDR3, as DNA: TGTGCCAGCAGTATGACCGACAGCTCCTACAATGAGCAGTTCTTC. Amino acids: CASSMTDSSYNEQFF.

In DNA form, the CDR3 reads TGTGCCAGCGCCTGGGACGTTAATCAGCCCCAGCATTTT. This codes for CASAWDVNQPQHF. The chain carries TRBV2 and TRBJ1-5; a possible D gene is TRBD1 (5 bases). The CDR3 has 13 residues. Germline loops: CDR1 SNHLY, CDR2 FYNNEI. Trimming left V 8 bases short and J 4 bases short, with 12 bases between.

This clonotype was observed a handful of times. The V gene is TRBV27, the J gene TRBJ2-1; the match to TRBD2 covers 10 bases. CDR3 length: 15 amino acids. Trimming removed 5 bases from V and 7 bases from J; junction bases left unmatched: 8. From germline, CDR1 is MNHEY and CDR2 SMNVEV (reference sequence). As DNA, the CDR3 is TGTGCCAGCAGTCCGCTAGCGGGAGTGCTGAATGAGCAGTTCTTC. It specifies CASSPLAGVLNEQFF.

The rearrangement uses TRBV11-2 and TRBJ2-7; 8 bases line up with TRBD1. In germline, CDR1 is SGHAT, CDR2 FQNNGV. J gave up 0 bases and V 5 bases, and 6 bases lay outside the gene matches. There are 15 residues in the CDR3. CDR3 protein: CASSLSGQVSYEQYF. The CDR3 DNA reads as TGTGCCAGCAGCCTTTCGGGACAGGTCTCCTACGAGCAGTACTTC.

This clonotype was found once. This chain uses TRBV7-6 with TRBJ1-1; 8 bases are shared with TRBD1. Germline V gene lookup returns CDR1 SGHVS and CDR2 FNYEAQ. The CDR3 extends over 14 amino acids. Trimming took 6 bases from V and 1 from J; bases not matched to a gene: 4. This CDR3 is CASSRGQGNTEAFF. The CDR3 bases are TGTGCCAGCAGTCGTGGACAGGGGAACACTGAAGCTTTCTTT.

The chain joins TRBV15 to TRBJ2-7; D tentatively fits TRBD1 or TRBD2 (6 bases each). Per germline, CDR1 LNHNV and CDR2 YYDKDF (reference sequence). The CDR3 covers 16 residues. Between the trimmed V and J ends, which lost 4 bases and 0 bases, there was a span of 16 bases. The DNA for the CDR3 is TGTGCCACCAGCATTCCGGTAGGAGGGGGCTCCTACGAGCAGTACTTC. Encoded protein: CATSIPVGGGSYEQYF.